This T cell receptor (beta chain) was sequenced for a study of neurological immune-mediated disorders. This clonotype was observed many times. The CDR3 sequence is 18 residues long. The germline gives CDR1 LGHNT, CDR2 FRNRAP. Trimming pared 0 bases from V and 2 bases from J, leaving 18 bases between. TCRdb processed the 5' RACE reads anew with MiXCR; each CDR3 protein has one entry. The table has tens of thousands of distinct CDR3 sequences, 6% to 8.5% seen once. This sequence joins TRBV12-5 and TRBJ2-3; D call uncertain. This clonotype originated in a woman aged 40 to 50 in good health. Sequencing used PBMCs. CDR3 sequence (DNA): TGTGCTAGTGGTTTGGTTCGTGACGGGCAGTCCTACACAGATACGCAGTATTTT. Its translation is CASGLVRDGQSYTDTQYF.